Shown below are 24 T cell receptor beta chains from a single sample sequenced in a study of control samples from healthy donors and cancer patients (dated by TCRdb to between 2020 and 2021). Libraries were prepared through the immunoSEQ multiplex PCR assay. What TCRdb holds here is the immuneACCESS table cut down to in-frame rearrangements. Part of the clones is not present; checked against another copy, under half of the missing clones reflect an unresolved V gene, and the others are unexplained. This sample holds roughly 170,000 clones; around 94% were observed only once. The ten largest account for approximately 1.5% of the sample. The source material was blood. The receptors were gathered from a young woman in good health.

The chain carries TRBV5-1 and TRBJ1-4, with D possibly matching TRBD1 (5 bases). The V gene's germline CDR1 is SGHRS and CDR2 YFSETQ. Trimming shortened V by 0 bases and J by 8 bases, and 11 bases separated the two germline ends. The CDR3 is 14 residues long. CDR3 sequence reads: CASSLEGAGEKLFF. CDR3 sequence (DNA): TGCGCCAGCAGCTTGGAAGGGGCTGGGGAAAAACTGTTTTTT. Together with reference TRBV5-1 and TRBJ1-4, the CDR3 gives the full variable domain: KAGVTQTPRYLIKTRGQQVTLSCSPISGHRSVSWYQQTPGQGLQFLFEYFSETQRNKGNFPGRFSGRQFSNSRSEMNVSTLELGDSALYLCASSLEGAGEKLFFGSGTQLSVL.

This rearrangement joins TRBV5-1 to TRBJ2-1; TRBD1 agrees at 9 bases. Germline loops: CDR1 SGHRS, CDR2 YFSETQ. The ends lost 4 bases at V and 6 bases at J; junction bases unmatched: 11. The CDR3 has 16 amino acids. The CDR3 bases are TGCGCCAGCAGCCCCCCGGACAGGGGACTGGTCAATGAGCAGTTCTTC. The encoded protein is CASSPPDRGLVNEQFF.

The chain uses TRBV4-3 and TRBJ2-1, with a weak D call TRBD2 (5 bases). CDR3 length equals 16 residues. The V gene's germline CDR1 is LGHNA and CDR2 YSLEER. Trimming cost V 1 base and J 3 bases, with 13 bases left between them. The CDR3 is CASSQGKAVHYNEQFF. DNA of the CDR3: TGCGCCAGCAGCCAAGGGAAAGCGGTGCACTACAATGAGCAGTTCTTC.

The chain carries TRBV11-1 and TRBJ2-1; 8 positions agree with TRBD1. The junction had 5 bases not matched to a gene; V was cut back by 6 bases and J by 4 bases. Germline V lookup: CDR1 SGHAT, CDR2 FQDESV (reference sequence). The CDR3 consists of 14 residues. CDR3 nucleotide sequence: TGTGCCAGCAGGGGGGGACAGGAATACAATGAGCAGTTCTTC. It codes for CASRGGQEYNEQFF.

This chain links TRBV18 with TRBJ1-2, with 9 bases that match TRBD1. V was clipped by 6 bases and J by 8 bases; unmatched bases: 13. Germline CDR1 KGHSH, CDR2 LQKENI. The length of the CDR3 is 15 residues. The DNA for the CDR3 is TGTGCCAGCTCTCTCGGTGCCGGGACAGGGCAGGGCTACACCTTC. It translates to CASSLGAGTGQGYTF. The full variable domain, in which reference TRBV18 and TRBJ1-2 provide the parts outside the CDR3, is NAGVMQNPRHLVRRRGQEARLRCSPMKGHSHVYWYRQLPEEGLKFMVYLQKENIIDESGMPKERFSAEFPKEGPSILRIQQVVRGDSAAYFCASSLGAGTGQGYTFGSGTRLTVV.

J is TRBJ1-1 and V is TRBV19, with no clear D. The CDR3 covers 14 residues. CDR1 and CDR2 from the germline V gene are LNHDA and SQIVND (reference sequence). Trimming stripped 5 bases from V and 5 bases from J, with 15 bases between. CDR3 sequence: CASSGQGWRTEAFF. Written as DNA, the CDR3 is TGTGCCAGTAGTGGGCAAGGCTGGAGGACTGAAGCTTTCTTT.

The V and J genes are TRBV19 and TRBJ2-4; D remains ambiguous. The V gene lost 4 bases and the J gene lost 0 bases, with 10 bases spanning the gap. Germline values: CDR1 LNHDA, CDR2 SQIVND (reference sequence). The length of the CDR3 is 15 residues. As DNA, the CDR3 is TGTGCCAGTAGTAAAGGAGTTTCAGCCAAAAACATTCAGTACTTC. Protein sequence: CASSKGVSAKNIQYF.

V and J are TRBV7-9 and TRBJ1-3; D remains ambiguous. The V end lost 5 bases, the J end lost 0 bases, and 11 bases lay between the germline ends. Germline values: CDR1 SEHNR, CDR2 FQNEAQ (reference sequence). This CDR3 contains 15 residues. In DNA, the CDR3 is TGTGCCAGCAGCCCCCACGGGGACTCTGGAAACACCATATATTTT. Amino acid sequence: CASSPHGDSGNTIYF.

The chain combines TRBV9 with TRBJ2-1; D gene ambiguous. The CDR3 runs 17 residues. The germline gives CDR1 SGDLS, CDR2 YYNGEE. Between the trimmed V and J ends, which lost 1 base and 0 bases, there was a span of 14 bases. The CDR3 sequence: CASSVPSKSSSYNEQFF. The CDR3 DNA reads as TGTGCCAGCAGCGTACCAAGTAAATCCAGCTCCTACAATGAGCAGTTCTTC.

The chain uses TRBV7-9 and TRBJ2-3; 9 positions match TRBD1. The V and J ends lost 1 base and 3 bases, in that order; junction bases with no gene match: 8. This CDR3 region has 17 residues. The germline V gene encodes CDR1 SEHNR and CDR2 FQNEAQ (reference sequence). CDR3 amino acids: CASSLDGQGSRTDTQYF. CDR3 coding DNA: TGTGCCAGCAGCTTAGATGGACAGGGGTCAAGGACAGATACGCAGTATTTT.

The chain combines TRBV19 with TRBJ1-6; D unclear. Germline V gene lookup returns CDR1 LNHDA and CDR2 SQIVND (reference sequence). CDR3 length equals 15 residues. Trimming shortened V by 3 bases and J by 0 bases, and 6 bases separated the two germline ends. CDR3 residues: CASSIDGSYNSPLHF. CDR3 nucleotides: TGTGCCAGTAGTATTGATGGCTCCTATAATTCACCCCTCCACTTT.

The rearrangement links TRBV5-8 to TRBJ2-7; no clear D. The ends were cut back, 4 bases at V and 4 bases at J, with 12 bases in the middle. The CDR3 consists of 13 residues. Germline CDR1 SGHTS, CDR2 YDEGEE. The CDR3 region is CASSPYMRYEQYF. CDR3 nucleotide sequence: TGTGCCAGCAGCCCCTATATGAGATACGAGCAGTACTTC.

CDR3 amino acids: CASSLSGYEQYF. CDR3 DNA: TGCGCCAGCAGCTTGTCAGGTTACGAGCAGTACTTC. The rearrangement joins TRBV5-1 to TRBJ2-7; D remains ambiguous. Germline CDR1 SGHRS, CDR2 YFSETQ. With 1 base removed from V and 4 bases from J, the gap between germline ends came to 6 bases. The CDR3 spans 12 residues.

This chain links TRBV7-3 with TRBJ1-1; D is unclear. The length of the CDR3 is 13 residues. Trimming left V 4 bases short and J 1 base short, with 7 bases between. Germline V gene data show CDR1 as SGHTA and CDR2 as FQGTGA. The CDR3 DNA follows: TGTGCCAGCAGCTACGGCCGGAACACTGAAGCTTTCTTT. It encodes CASSYGRNTEAFF.

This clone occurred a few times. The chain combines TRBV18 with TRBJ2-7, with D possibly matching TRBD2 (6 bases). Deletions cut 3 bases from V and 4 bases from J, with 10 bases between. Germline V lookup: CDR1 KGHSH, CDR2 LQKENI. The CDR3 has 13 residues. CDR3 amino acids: CASSPIGTYEQYF. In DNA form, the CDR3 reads TGTGCCAGCTCACCGATTGGGACTTACGAGCAGTACTTC.

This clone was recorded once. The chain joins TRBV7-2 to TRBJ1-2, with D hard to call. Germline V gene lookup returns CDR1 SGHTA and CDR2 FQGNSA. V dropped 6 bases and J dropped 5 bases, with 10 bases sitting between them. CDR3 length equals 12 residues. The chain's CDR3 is CASRLQEYGYTF. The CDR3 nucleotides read TGTGCCAGCAGGTTGCAGGAGTATGGCTACACCTTC.

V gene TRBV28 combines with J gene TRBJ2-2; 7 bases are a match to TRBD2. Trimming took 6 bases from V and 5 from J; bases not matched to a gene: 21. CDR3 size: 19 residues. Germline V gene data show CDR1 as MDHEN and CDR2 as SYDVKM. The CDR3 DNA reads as TGTGCCAGCAGGTCCGTCTTTATTTTGAATTGGGGGGGGACCGGGGAGCTGTTTTTT. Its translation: CASRSVFILNWGGTGELFF.

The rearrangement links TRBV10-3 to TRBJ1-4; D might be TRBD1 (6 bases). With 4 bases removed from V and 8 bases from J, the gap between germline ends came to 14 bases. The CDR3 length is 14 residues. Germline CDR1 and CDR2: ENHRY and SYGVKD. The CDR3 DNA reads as TGTGCCATCAGTGGTACAGGGAGTCAGGAAAAACTGTTTTTT. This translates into CAISGTGSQEKLFF.

The CDR3 here is CASSEALLISGANVLTF. The CDR3 bases are TGTGCCAGCAGTGAAGCGCTTTTAATCTCTGGGGCCAACGTCCTGACTTTC. The chain recombines TRBV2 with TRBJ2-6; no definite D call. The CDR3 length is 17 residues. The V gene lost 0 bases and the J gene lost 0 bases, with 9 bases spanning the gap. Per the germline V gene, CDR1 is SNHLY and CDR2 is FYNNEI.

The CDR3 sequence is CASSLNGHENEKLFF. CDR3 DNA sequence: TGCGCCAGCAGCTTGAACGGTCACGAAAATGAAAAACTGTTTTTT. J is TRBJ1-4 and V is TRBV5-1; no clear D. V gave up 1 base and J gave up 5 bases, with 12 bases separating them. The CDR3 has 15 amino acids. Germline V lookup: CDR1 SGHRS, CDR2 YFSETQ. The full variable domain, its missing parts supplied by reference TRBV5-1 and TRBJ1-4, is KAGVTQTPRYLIKTRGQQVTLSCSPISGHRSVSWYQQTPGQGLQFLFEYFSETQRNKGNFPGRFSGRQFSNSRSEMNVSTLELGDSALYLCASSLNGHENEKLFFGSGTQLSVL.

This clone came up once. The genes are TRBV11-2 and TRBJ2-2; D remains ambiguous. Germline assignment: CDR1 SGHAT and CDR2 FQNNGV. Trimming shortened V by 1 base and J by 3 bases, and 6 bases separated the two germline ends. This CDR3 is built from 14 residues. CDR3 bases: TGTGCCAGCAGCTTAGCGCACTACACCGGGGAGCTGTTTTTT. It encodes CASSLAHYTGELFF.

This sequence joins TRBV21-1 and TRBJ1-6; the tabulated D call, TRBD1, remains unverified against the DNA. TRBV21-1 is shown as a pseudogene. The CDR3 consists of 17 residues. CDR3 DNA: TGTGCCAGCAGCAAAGCGCTCAGGGGGACCTATAATTCACCCCTCCACTTT. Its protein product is CASSKALRGTYNSPLHF.

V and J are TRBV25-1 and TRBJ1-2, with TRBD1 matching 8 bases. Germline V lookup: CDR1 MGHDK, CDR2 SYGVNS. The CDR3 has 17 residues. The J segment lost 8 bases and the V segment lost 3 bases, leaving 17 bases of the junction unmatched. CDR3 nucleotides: TGTGCCAGCAGTGAGGACAGGGATAGGCCCTATCGTGACGGCTACACCTTC. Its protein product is CASSEDRDRPYRDGYTF.

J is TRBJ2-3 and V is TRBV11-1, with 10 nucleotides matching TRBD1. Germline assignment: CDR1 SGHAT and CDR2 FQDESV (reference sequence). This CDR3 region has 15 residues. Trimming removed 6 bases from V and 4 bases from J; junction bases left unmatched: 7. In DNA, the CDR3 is TGTGCCAGCAGTGGGGACAGGGGTGGCCCAGATACGCAGTATTTT. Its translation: CASSGDRGGPDTQYF.